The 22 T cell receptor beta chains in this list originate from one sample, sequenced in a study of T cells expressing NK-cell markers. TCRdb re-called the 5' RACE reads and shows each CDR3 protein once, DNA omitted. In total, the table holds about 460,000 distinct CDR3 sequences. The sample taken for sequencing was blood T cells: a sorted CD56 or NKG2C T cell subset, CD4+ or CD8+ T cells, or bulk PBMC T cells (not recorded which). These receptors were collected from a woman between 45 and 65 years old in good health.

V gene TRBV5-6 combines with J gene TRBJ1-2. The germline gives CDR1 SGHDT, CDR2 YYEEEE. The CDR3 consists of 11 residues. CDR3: CASSLDYGYTF.

The CDR3 reads CASSLTTSEQFF. The genes are TRBV7-9 and TRBJ2-1; TCRdb names TRBD2, which stays unverified in the absence of DNA. The CDR3 consists of 12 residues. Germline assignment: CDR1 SEHNR and CDR2 FQNEAQ (reference sequence).

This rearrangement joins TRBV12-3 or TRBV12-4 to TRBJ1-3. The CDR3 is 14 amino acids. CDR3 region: CASSSTRMGGTIYF.

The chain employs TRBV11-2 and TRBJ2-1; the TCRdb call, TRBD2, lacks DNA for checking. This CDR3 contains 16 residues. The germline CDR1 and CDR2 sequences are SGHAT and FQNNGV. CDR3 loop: CASSLGTSGRSNEQFF.

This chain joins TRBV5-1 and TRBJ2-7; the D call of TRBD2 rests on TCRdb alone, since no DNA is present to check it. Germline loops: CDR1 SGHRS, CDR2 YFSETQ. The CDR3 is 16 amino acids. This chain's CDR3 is CASSVLAGEKSYEQYF. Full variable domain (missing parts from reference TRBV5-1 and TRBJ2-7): KAGVTQTPRYLIKTRGQQVTLSCSPISGHRSVSWYQQTPGQGLQFLFEYFSETQRNKGNFPGRFSGRQFSNSRSEMNVSTLELGDSALYLCASSVLAGEKSYEQYFGPGTRLTVT.

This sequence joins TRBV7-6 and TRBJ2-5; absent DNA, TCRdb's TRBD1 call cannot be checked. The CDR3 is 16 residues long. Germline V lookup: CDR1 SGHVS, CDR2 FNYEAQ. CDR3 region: CASSSTGWGIQETQYF.

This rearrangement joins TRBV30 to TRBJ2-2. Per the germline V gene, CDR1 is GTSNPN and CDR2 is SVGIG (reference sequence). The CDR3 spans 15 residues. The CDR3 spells CAWRAGQANTGELFF.

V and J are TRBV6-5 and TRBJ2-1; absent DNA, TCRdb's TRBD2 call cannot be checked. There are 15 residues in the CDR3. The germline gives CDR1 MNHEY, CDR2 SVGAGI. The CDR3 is CASSYGVAVDNEQFF.

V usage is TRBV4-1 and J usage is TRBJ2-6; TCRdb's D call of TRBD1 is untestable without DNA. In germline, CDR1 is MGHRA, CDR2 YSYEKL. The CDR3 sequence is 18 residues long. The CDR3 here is CASSLDRDRDSGANVLTF.

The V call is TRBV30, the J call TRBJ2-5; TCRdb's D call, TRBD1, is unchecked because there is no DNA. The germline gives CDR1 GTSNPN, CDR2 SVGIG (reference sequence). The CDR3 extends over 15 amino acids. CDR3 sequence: CAWSVGQRSGETQYF. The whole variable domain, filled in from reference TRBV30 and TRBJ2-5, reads SQTIHQWPATLVQPVGSPLSLECTVEGTSNPNLYWYRQAAGRGLQLLFYSVGIGQISSEVPQNLSASRPQDRQFILSSKKLLLSDSGFYLCAWSVGQRSGETQYFGPGTRLLVL.

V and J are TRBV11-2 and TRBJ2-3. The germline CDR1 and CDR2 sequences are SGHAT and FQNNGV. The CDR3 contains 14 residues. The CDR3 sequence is CASSLSTGADTQYF.

CDR3 loop: CASSRRQGLETQYF. The chain is built from TRBV5-4 and TRBJ2-5; with no DNA, the TCRdb D assignment of TRBD1 cannot be verified. Germline-derived CDR1 and CDR2 are SGHNT and YYREEE (reference sequence). The CDR3 has 14 amino acids.

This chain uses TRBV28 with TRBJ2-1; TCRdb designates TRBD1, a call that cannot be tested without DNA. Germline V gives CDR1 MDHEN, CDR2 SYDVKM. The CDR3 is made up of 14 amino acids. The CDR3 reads CASTRVSSYNEQFF.

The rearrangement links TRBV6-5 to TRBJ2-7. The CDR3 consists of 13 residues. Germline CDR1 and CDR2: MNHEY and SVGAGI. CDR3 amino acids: CASRRTVTYEQYF.

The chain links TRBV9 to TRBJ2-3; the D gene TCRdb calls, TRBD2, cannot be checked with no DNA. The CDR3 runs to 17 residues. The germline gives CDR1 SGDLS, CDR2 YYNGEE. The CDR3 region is CASSERGTSGRRDTQYF.

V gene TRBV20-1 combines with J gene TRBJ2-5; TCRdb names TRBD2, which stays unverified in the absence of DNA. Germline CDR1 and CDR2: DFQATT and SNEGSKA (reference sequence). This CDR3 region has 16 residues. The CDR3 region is CSARLGLAEGQETQYF.

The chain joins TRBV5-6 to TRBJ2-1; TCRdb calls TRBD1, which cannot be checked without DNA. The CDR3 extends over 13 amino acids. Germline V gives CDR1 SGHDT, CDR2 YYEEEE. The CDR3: CASSPQGRNEQFF.

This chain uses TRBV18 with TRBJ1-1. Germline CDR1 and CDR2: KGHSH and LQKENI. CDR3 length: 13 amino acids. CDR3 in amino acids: CASSLPTVPEAFF.

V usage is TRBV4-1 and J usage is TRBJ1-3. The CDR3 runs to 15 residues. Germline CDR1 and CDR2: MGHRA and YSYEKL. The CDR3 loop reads CASSHASFSGNTIYF.

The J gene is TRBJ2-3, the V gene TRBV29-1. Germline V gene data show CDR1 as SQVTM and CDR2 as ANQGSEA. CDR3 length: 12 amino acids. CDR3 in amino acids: CSARPDGYAQYF.

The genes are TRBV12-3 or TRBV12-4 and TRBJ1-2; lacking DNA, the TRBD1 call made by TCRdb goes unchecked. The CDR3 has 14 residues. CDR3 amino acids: CASSLQGRSYGYTF.

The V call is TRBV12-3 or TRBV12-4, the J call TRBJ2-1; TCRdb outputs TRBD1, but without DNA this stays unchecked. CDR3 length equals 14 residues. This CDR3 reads CASSPSRPGAPQFF.